This T cell receptor beta chain is drawn from a study of cytomegalovirus exposure and HLA in healthy donors. Study-wide background: A later analysis reported the 90 to 150 validation repertoires used the same platform as the roughly 700 first-cohort repertoires.

The donors were members of the approximately 120-subject validation cohort (separate from the 666-subject first cohort). Study observations and caveats: According to the study, around 180 TCR beta chains were cytomegalovirus-associated. A few of the chains that were CMV-associated were confirmed in vitro to be specific for CMV antigens.

Trimming took 1 base from V and 5 from J; bases not matched to a gene: 7. CDR1 is SEHNR and CDR2 is FQNEAQ in the germline V gene (reference sequence). This CDR3 spans 15 amino acids. Details on this clone: Its antigen is not identified.

Data came from immunoSEQ multiplex PCR; TCRdb stores just in-frame clones and leaves some out. This table has some 72,000 clones, less than 96% appearing once. This TCR derives from a man between 18 and 35 years old in good health and CMV-seropositive. Sequencing used PBMCs. The chain uses TRBV7-9 and TRBJ1-2, with TRBD1 matching 7 bases. The CDR3 DNA follows: TGTGCCAGCAGCTTAGGTGGGGACAGAAAGTATGGCTACACCTTC. Protein product: CASSLGGDRKYGYTF.